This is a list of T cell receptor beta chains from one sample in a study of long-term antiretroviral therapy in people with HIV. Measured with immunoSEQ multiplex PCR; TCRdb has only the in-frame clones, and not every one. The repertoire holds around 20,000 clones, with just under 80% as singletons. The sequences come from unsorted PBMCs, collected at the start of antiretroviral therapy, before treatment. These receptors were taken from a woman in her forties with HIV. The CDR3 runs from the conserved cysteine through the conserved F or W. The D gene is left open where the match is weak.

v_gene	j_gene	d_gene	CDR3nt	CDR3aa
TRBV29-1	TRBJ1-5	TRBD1	TGCAGCGTATCCCAGGGGGGAAGGGATCAGCCCCAGCATTTT	CSVSQGGRDQPQHF
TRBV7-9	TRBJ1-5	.	TGTGCCAGCAGCTTAGGACGCTCTCTTGAAGGCAATCAGCCCCAGCATTTT	CASSLGRSLEGNQPQHF
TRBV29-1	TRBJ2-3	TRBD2	TGCAGCGTTGGGGCGGGGGGAACAGATACGCAGTATTTT	CSVGAGGTDTQYF
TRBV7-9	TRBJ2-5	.	TGTGCCAGCAGCTCCGGGACGGCACCTTCACAAGAGACCCAGTACTTC	CASSSGTAPSQETQYF
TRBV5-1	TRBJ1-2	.	TGCGCCAGCAGTAGGTGGGGGGGGCGAGAGGACCTTCCCGGAGTAGGCCCGTTCTATGGCTACACCTTC	CASSRWGGREDLPGVGPFYGYTF
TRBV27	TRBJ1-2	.	TGTGCCAGCAGTCCTTTGGGCAGCCCGTCCTATGGCTACACCTTC	CASSPLGSPSYGYTF
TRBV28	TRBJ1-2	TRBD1	TGTGCCAGCAGTCCTCCGGGACAGGCCGCTACGGCCTATGGCTACACCTTC	CASSPPGQAATAYGYTF
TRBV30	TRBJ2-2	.	TGTGCCTGGAGAAACACCGGGGAGCTGTTTTTT	CAWRNTGELFF
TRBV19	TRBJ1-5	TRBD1	TGTGCCAGTAGTAAAAAGACAGGGGGGCATCAGCCCCAGCATTTT	CASSKKTGGHQPQHF
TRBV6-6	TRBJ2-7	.	TGTGCCAGCAGTTACCCATCGGACGGAAGAGCCTACGAGCAGTACTTC	CASSYPSDGRAYEQYF